This T cell receptor (beta chain) was documented in a study of cytomegalovirus exposure and HLA in healthy donors. In the study overall: In terms of ancestry, the Caucasian-associated cluster contained roughly 80% of the approximately 380 genotyped donors.

CDR1 SNHLY and CDR2 FYNNEI come from the germline V gene. This CDR3 is 14 amino acids long. Trimming cost V 9 bases and J 0 bases, with 15 bases left between them. Overall study results and limits: By a later analysis, the bulk of CMV-associated TCR beta chains appeared HLA-restricted.

About this clone itself: No antigen is known for it.

The PCR used 60 Vbeta and 13 Jbeta primers. The assay was immunoSEQ multiplex PCR, and TCRdb's table has in-frame clones only and misses some. This table has 140,000 to 150,000 clones, 80% appearing once. The source is a man aged 40-49 years in good health and CMV-seronegative. The chain couples TRBV2 to TRBJ2-7; maybe TRBD1 (7 bases). The specimen sequenced was PBMCs. The DNA of the CDR3 is TGTGCCAGTTTTGGCGGGACAGCCTCCTACGAGCAGTACTTC. Translated: CASFGGTASYEQYF. Based on the CDR3 plus reference TRBV2 and TRBJ2-7, the full variable domain is EPEVTQTPSHQVTQMGQEVILRCVPISNHLYFYWYRQILGQKVEFLVSFYNNEISEKSEIFDDQFSVERPDGSNFTLKIRSTKLEDSAMYFCASFGGTASYEQYFGPGTRLTVT.